This TCR beta chain was retrieved from a study of response to subunit inactivated influenza vaccine. General study points: The authors suggested that few new T cells are recruited per seasonal influenza vaccination.

The germline gives CDR1 SGHAT, CDR2 FQDESV (reference sequence). V was clipped by 3 bases and J by 3 bases; unmatched bases: 14. The CDR3 runs 18 residues. Using its own MiXCR run on the RT-PCR reads, TCRdb lists one record per CDR3 protein. The table lists around 200,000 distinct CDR3 sequences, nearly 9.5% of them singletons. Details on this clonotype: Its antigen is undetermined.

This material consisted of non-naive T cells sorted from PBMCs, taken on the day of vaccination. The receptor was derived from a man aged 50-60 years who received an inactivated influenza vaccine. This rearrangement joins TRBV11-1 to TRBJ2-5; 9 bases match TRBD2. This CDR3 is CASSFRSQVAGEKETQYF. CDR3 in DNA: TGTGCCAGCAGCTTTCGGTCACAGGTAGCGGGAGAAAAAGAGACCCAGTACTTC. The complete variable domain, with remaining parts taken from reference TRBV11-1 and TRBJ2-5, reads EAEVAQSPRYKITEKSQAVAFWCDPISGHATLYWYRQILGQGPELLVQFQDESVVDDSQLPKDRFSAERLKGVDSTLKIQPAELGDSAMYLCASSFRSQVAGEKETQYFGPGTRLLVL.